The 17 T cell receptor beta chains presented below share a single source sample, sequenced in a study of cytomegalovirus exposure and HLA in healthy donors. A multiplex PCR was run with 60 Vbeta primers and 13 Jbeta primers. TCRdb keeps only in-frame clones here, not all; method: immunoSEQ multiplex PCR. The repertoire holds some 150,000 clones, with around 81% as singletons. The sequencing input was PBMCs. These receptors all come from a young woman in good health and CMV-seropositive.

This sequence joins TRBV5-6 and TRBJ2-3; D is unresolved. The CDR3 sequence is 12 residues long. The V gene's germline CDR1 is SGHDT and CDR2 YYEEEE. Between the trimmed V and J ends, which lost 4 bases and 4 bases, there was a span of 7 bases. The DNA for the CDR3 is TGTGCCAGCAGCGCGTATGCAGATACGCAGTATTTT. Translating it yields CASSAYADTQYF.

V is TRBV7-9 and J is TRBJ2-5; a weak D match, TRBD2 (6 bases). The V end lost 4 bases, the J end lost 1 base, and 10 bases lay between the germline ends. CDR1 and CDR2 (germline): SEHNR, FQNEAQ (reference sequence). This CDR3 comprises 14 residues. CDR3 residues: CASSSASVQETQYF. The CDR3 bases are TGTGCCAGCAGCTCGGCTAGCGTCCAAGAGACCCAGTACTTC.

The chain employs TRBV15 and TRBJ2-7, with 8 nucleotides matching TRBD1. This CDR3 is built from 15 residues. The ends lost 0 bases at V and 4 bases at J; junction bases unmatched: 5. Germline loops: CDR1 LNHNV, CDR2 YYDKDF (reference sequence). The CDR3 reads CATSRDQGAGYEQYF. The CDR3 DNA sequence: TGTGCCACCAGCAGAGATCAGGGGGCAGGATACGAGCAGTACTTC. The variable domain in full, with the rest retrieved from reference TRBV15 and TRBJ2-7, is DAMVIQNPRYQVTQFGKPVTLSCSQTLNHNVMYWYQQKSSQAPKLLFHYYDKDFNNEADTPDNFQSRRPNTSFCFLDIRSPGLGDTAMYLCATSRDQGAGYEQYFGPGTRLTVT.

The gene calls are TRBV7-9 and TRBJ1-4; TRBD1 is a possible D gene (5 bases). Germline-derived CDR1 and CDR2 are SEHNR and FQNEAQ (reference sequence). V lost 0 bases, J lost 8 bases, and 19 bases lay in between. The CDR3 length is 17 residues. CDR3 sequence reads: CASSLAASGGGGEKLFF. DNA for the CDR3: TGTGCCAGCAGCTTAGCGGCGTCCGGGGGTGGAGGGGAAAAACTGTTTTTT.

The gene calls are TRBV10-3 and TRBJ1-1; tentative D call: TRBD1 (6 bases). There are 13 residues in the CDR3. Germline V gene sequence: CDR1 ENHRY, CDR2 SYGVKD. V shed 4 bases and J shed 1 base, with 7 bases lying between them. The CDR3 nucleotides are TGTGCCATCAGTGTGGGACAGAACACTGAAGCTTTCTTT. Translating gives CAISVGQNTEAFF.

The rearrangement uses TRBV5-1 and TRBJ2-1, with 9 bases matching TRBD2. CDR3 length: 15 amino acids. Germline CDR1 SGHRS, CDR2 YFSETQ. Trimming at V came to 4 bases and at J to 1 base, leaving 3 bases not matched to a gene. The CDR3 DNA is TGCGCCAGCAGCGGGGGACTAGCATCCTACAATGAGCAGTTCTTC. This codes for CASSGGLASYNEQFF. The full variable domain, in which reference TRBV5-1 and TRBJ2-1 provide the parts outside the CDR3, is KAGVTQTPRYLIKTRGQQVTLSCSPISGHRSVSWYQQTPGQGLQFLFEYFSETQRNKGNFPGRFSGRQFSNSRSEMNVSTLELGDSALYLCASSGGLASYNEQFFGPGTRLTVL.

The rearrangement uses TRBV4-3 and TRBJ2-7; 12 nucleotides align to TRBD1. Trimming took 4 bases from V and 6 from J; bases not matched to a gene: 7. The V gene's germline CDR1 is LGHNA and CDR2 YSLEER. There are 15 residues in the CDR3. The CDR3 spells CASSPRDRGLGEQYF. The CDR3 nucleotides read TGCGCCAGCAGCCCTCGGGACAGGGGGCTGGGCGAGCAGTACTTC.

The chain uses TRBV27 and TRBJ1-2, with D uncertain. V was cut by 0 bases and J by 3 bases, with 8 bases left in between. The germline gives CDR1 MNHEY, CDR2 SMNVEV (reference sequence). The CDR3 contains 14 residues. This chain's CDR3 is CASSLSREHYGYTF. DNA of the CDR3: TGTGCCAGCAGTTTATCACGGGAGCACTATGGCTACACCTTC.

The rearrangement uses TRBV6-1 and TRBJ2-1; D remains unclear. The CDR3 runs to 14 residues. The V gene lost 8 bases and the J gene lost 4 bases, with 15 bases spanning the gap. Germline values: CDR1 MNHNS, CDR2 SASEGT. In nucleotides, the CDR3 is TGTGCCAGCGTTCCTTCCTCCCCGTACAATGAGCAGTTCTTC. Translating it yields CASVPSSPYNEQFF.

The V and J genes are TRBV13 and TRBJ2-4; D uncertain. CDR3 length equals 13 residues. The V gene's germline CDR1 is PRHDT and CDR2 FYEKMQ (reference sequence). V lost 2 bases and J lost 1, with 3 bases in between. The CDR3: CASSLRAKNIQYF. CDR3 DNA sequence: TGTGCCAGCAGCTTACGGGCCAAAAACATTCAGTACTTC.

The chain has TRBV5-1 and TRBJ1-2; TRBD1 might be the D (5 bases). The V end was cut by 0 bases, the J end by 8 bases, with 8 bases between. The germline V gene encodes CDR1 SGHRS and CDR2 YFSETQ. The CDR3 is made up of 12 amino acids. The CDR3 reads CASSLDRIGYTF. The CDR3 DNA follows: TGCGCCAGCAGCTTGGACAGGATCGGCTACACCTTC.

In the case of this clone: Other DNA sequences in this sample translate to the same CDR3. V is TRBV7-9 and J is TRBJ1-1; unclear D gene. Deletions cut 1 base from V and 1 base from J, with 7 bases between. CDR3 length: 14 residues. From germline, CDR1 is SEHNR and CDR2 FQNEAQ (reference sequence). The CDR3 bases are TGTGCCAGCAGCTTAGGCAGGTCGAACACTGAAGCTTTCTTT. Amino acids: CASSLGRSNTEAFF.

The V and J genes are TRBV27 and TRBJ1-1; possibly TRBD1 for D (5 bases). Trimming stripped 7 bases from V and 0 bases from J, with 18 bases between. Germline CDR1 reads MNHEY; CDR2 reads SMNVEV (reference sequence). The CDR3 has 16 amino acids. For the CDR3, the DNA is TGTGCCAGCAACCCTGGGGGGGTTATAATGAACACTGAAGCTTTCTTT. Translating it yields CASNPGGVIMNTEAFF.

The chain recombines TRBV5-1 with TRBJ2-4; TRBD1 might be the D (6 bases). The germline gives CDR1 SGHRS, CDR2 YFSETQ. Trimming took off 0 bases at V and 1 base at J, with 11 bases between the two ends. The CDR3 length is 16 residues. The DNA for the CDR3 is TGCGCCAGCAGCTTGGATGGGGGCGCGGCCAAAAACATTCAGTACTTC. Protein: CASSLDGGAAKNIQYF. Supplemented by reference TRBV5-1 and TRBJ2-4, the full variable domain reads KAGVTQTPRYLIKTRGQQVTLSCSPISGHRSVSWYQQTPGQGLQFLFEYFSETQRNKGNFPGRFSGRQFSNSRSEMNVSTLELGDSALYLCASSLDGGAAKNIQYFGAGTRLSVL.

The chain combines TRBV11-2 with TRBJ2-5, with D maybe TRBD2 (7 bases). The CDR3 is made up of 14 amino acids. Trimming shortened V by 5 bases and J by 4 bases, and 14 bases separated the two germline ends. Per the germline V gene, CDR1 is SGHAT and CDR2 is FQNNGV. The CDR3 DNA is TGTGCCAGCAGCCGAAGGGGGGGCCGAGAGACCCAGTACTTC. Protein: CASSRRGGRETQYF.

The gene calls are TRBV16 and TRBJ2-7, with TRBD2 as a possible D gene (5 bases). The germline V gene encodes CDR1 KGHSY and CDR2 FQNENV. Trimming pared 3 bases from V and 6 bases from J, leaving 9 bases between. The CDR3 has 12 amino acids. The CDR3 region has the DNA TGTGCCAGCAGCCATGGGAGCGGCGAGCAGTACTTC. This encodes CASSHGSGEQYF.

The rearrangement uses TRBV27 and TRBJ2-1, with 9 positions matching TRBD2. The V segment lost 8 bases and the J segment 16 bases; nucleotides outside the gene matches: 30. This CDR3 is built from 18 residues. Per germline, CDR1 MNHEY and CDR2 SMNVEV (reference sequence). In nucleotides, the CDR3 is TGTGCCAGCTGCCCCTTTGCTAGCCCCCTGGGGGTAGCGGGAGTTCTTTTCTTC. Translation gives CASCPFASPLGVAGVLFF.